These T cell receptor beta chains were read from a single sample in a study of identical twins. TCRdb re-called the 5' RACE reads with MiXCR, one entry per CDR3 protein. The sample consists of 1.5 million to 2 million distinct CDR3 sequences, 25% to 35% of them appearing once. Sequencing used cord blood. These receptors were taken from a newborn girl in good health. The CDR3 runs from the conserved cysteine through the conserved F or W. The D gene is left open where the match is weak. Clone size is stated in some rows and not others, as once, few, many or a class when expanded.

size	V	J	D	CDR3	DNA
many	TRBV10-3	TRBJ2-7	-	CAISESYPRKVLSYEQYF	TGTGCCATCAGTGAGTCGTATCCCCGTAAGGTCCTCTCCTACGAGCAGTACTTC
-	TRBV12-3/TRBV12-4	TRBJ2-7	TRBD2	CASSFRTSGYNEQYF	TGTGCCAGCAGTTTTCGGACTAGCGGTTACAATGAGCAGTACTTC
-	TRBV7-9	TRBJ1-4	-	CASSFTSAYEKLFF	TGTGCCAGCAGCTTTACCAGTGCGTATGAAAAACTGTTTTTT
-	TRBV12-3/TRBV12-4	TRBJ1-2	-	CASSFLGRQSEGAYGYTF	TGTGCCAGCAGTTTTTTGGGACGACAGTCCGAAGGCGCCTATGGCTACACCTTC
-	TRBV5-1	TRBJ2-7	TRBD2	CASSLPSGLYEQYF	TGCGCCAGCAGCTTGCCTAGCGGCCTCTACGAGCAGTACTTC
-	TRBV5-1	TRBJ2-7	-	CASSSDSHYVQYF	TGCGCCAGCAGCTCGGACAGTCACTACGTGCAGTACTTC
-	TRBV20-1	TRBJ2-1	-	CSASGFYNEQFF	TGCAGTGCTAGCGGGTTCTACAATGAGCAGTTCTTC
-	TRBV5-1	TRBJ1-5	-	CASSLSGEGNQPPHF	TGCGCCAGCAGCTTGTCAGGGGAGGGCAATCAGCCCCCGCATTTT
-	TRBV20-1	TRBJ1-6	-	CSRKALLGSYNSPLHF	TGCAGTCGAAAGGCCCTCTTAGGCTCCTATAATTCACCCCTCCACTTT
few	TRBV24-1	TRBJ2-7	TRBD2	CATSQRELEYEQYF	TGTGCCACCAGTCAGCGGGAGCTTGAGTATGAGCAGTACTTC
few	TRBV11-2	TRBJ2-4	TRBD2	CASSPTSGSLSYIQYF	TGTGCCAGCAGCCCGACTAGCGGGAGCCTTTCTTACATTCAGTACTTC
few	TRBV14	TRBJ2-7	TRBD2	CASSQDLAGVGEQYF	TGTGCCAGCAGCCAAGATCTAGCGGGAGTTGGGGAGCAGTACTTC
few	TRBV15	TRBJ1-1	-	CATSRDREVNTEAFF	TGTGCCACCAGCAGAGATCGAGAGGTGAACACTGAAGCTTTCTTT
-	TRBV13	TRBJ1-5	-	CASSLGSGRQHF	TGTGCCAGCAGCTTAGGGTCCGGTAGGCAGCATTTT
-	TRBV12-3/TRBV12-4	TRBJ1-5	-	CASSATTSHPSNQPQHF	TGTGCCAGCAGCGCAACCACCTCACACCCTAGCAATCAGCCCCAGCATTTT
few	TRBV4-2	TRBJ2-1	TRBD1	CASSLGQGRFNEQFF	TGTGCCAGCAGCCTGGGACAGGGCCGTTTCAATGAGCAGTTCTTC
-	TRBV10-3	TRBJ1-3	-	CASAGSSGNTIYF	TGTGCCAGCGCAGGGTCCTCTGGAAACACCATATATTTT
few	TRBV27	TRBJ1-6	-	CASSFGGGYNSPLHF	TGTGCCAGCAGTTTCGGAGGGGGTTATAATTCACCCCTCCACTTT
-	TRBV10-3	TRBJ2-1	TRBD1	CAISESGTGSYNEQFF	TGTGCCATCAGTGAGTCCGGGACAGGCTCCTACAATGAGCAGTTCTTC
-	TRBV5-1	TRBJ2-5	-	CASSSGTIKETQYF	TGCGCCAGCAGCTCCGGGACCATTAAGGAGACCCAGTACTTC
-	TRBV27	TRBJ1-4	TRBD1	CASSSGQGLGPTNEKLFF	TGTGCCAGCAGTTCGGGACAGGGTTTAGGTCCGACTAATGAAAAACTGTTTTTT
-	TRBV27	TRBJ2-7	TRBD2	CASSLLRLAHDEQYF	TGTGCCAGCAGTTTATTAAGACTAGCGCACGACGAGCAGTACTTC
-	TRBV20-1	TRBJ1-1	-	CSARAGTLNTEAFF	TGCAGTGCTAGAGCCGGGACACTCAACACTGAAGCTTTCTTT
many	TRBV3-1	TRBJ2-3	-	CASSQGGGTQYF	TGTGCCAGCAGCCAAGGAGGAGGTACGCAGTATTTT
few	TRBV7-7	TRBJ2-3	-	CASSFGPGRTSTDTQYF	TGTGCTAGCAGCTTCGGCCCCGGCAGAACTAGCACAGATACGCAGTATTTT
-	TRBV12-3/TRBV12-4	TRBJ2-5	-	CASSLREVETQYF	TGTGCCAGCAGTTTGAGAGAAGTAGAGACCCAGTACTTC
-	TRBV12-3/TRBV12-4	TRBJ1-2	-	CASSPLGFEAGYGYTF	TGTGCCAGCAGTCCCCTGGGGTTTGAGGCGGGGTATGGCTACACCTTC
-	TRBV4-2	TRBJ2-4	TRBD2	CVSSQDGGLAGVEQYF	TGTGTCAGCAGCCAAGATGGCGGACTAGCGGGAGTAGAGCAGTACTTC
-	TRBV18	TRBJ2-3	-	CASSPGRDFADTQYF	TGTGCCAGCTCACCAGGGCGGGATTTCGCGGATACGCAGTATTTT
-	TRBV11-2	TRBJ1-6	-	CASSLREGSPSSPLHF	TGTGCCAGCAGCCTCCGTGAGGGCAGTCCTTCGTCACCCCTCCACTTT
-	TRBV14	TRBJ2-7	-	CASSPLKGGGKSYEQYF	TGTGCCAGCAGCCCCCTAAAGGGGGGGGGCAAATCCTACGAGCAGTACTTC
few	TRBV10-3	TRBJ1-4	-	CAISEVVRSELFF	TGTGCCATCAGTGAGGTGGTAAGGTCCGAACTGTTTTTT
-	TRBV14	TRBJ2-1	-	CASSQRDSPISYNEQFF	TGTGCCAGCAGCCAGCGGGACTCCCCGATCTCCTACAATGAGCAGTTCTTC
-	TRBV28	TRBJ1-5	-	CASTPEGRVGQPQHF	TGTGCCAGCACTCCCGAGGGCAGGGTGGGTCAGCCCCAGCATTTT
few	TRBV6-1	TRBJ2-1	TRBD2	CASSVGGRGTQFF	TGTGCCAGCAGTGTTGGCGGGAGGGGGACCCAGTTCTTC
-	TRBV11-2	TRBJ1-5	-	CASSPSGYRPQHF	TGTGCCAGCAGCCCTTCTGGGTATCGGCCCCAGCATTTT
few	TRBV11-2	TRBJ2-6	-	CASSLDIRAGSFSGANVLTF	TGTGCCAGCAGCTTAGATATTCGTGCAGGGTCTTTCTCTGGGGCCAACGTCCTGACTTTC
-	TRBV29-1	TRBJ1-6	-	CSVPVRGRIFSYNSPLHF	TGCAGCGTCCCCGTCCGGGGCAGGATCTTCTCCTATAATTCACCCCTCCACTTT
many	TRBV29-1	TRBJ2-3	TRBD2	CSVEVFRLAGGDTQYF	TGCAGCGTTGAAGTATTCCGACTAGCGGGGGGAGATACGCAGTATTTT
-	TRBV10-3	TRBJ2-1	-	CAISEAVAVSYNEQFF	TGTGCCATCAGTGAGGCAGTAGCGGTTTCCTACAATGAGCAGTTCTTC
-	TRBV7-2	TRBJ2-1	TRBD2	CASSSYRLAGANEQFF	TGTGCCAGCAGCTCATACCGACTAGCGGGAGCCAATGAGCAGTTCTTC
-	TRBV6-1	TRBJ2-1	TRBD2	CASSEVKRGVYNEQFF	TGTGCCAGCAGTGAAGTAAAGCGGGGGGTCTACAATGAGCAGTTCTTC
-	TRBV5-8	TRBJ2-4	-	CASIRNGGPAKNIQYF	TGTGCCAGCATCCGAAACGGGGGCCCTGCCAAAAACATTCAGTACTTC
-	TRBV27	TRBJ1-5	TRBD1	CASSLSHRGQPQHF	TGTGCCAGCAGTTTATCCCACAGGGGTCAGCCCCAGCATTTT
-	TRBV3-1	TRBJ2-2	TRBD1	CASIFGTGHTGELFF	TGTGCCAGCATTTTTGGGACAGGGCACACCGGGGAGCTGTTTTTT